This passage covers 19 T cell receptor beta chains from one sample sequenced in a study of OX40 agonist ivuxolimab in advanced cancers. Some clones are missing from TCRdb's copy, which holds only in-frame ones; the method was immunoSEQ multiplex PCR. This table has about 35,000 clones, roughly 80% appearing once. Sample: CD4+ or CD8+ T cells sorted from blood, taken in a trial of the OX40 agonist ivuxolimab. Receptors were obtained from an adult with an advanced solid tumor such as melanoma, head and neck, liver or kidney cancer.

The chain couples TRBV7-6 to TRBJ2-7; D is perhaps TRBD1 (5 bases). CDR1 is SGHVS, CDR2 FNYEAQ, per germline. Trimming left V 1 base short and J 3 bases short, with 19 bases between. The CDR3 covers 17 residues. The CDR3 loop is CASSLDRASGAFYEQYF. The CDR3 nucleotides read TGTGCCAGCAGCTTAGATAGGGCCAGTGGGGCTTTCTACGAGCAGTACTTC.

The count of this clone is one. V gene TRBV11-2 combines with J gene TRBJ1-2; a possible D gene is TRBD1 (5 bases). The V gene lost 0 bases and the J gene lost 4 bases, with 15 bases spanning the gap. Germline V gene data show CDR1 as SGHAT and CDR2 as FQNNGV. The CDR3 runs to 16 residues. Here the CDR3 DNA reads TGTGCCAGCAGCTTAGATCAATCGGGGACGGGCTATGGCTACACCTTC. Its translation is CASSLDQSGTGYGYTF.

The gene calls are TRBV28 and TRBJ1-5; D remains unclear. This CDR3 is built from 15 residues. From germline, CDR1 is MDHEN and CDR2 SYDVKM. Trimming took off 7 bases at V and 3 bases at J, with 16 bases between the two ends. CDR3 sequence (DNA): TGTGCCAGCATGTACCCAGAAGGAATCAATCAGCCCCAGCATTTT. It encodes CASMYPEGINQPQHF. Filled out from reference TRBV28 and TRBJ1-5, the complete variable domain reads DVKVTQSSRYLVKRTGEKVFLECVQDMDHENMFWYRQDPGLGLRLIYFSYDVKMKEKGDIPEGYSVSREKKERFSLILESASTNQTSMYLCASMYPEGINQPQHFGDGTRLSIL.

This chain links TRBV5-4 with TRBJ2-1, with no clear D. Trimming shortened V by 4 bases and J by 5 bases, and 4 bases separated the two germline ends. Germline loops: CDR1 SGHNT, CDR2 YYREEE (reference sequence). CDR3 length: 11 amino acids. The CDR3 loop reads CASSVNNEQFF. DNA of the CDR3: TGTGCCAGCAGCGTAAACAATGAGCAGTTCTTC. Looking up the rest from reference TRBV5-4 and TRBJ2-1 gives the full variable domain: ETGVTQSPTHLIKTRGQQVTLRCSSQSGHNTVSWYQQALGQGPQFIFQYYREEENGRGNFPPRFSGLQFPNYSSELNVNALELDDSALYLCASSVNNEQFFGPGTRLTVL.

This clone was detected once. J is TRBJ2-2 and V is TRBV4-1; no reliable D call. CDR1 MGHRA and CDR2 YSYEKL come from the germline V gene. Trimming pared 0 bases from V and 6 bases from J, leaving 8 bases between. The CDR3 totals 14 residues. This chain's CDR3 is CASSQDQGSGELFF. CDR3 DNA sequence: TGCGCCAGCAGCCAAGATCAAGGTTCCGGGGAGCTGTTTTTT.

V is TRBV28 and J is TRBJ1-2; 7 bases are a match to TRBD1. Germline-derived CDR1 and CDR2 are MDHEN and SYDVKM. The length of the CDR3 is 12 residues. J lost 8 bases, V lost 6 bases, and 6 bases had no gene match. The DNA of the CDR3 is TGTGCCAGCAGGACAGGGCTTTTCGGCTACACCTTC. Amino acids: CASRTGLFGYTF.

This chain connects TRBV6-5 to TRBJ2-7, with 9 nucleotides matching TRBD1. This CDR3 contains 14 residues. The germline gives CDR1 MNHEY, CDR2 SVGAGI. The V segment lost 6 bases and the J segment 4 bases; nucleotides outside the gene matches: 7. The CDR3 bases are TGTGCCAGCAGACAGGGACAGGGAGGGTACGAGCAGTACTTC. This encodes CASRQGQGGYEQYF.

The CDR3 sequence is CASSDSTKRPNEQFF. CDR3 in DNA: TGTGCCAGCAGTGACTCGACGAAGCGCCCCAATGAGCAGTTCTTC. The chain couples TRBV6-4 to TRBJ2-1, with D hard to call. This CDR3 has 15 amino acids. V lost 0 bases, J lost 6 bases, and 12 bases lay in between. Germline V lookup: CDR1 MRHNA, CDR2 SNTAGT.

In regard to this clone: Other nucleotide sequences from this sample produce the same CDR3. The rearrangement joins TRBV27 to TRBJ2-2, with D hard to call. Germline V CDR1 and CDR2: MNHEY, SMNVEV (reference sequence). This CDR3 has 13 residues. V lost 2 bases and J 5 bases, leaving 6 bases between the germline ends. The CDR3 here is CASSLGATGELFF. In DNA form, the CDR3 reads TGTGCCAGCAGTTTAGGAGCAACCGGGGAGCTGTTTTTT.

The chain carries TRBV2 and TRBJ2-5, with TRBD2 matching 11 bases. This CDR3 region has 14 residues. Germline V lookup: CDR1 SNHLY, CDR2 FYNNEI. V lost 6 bases to trimming and J lost 5 bases; unmatched junction nucleotides: 5. The DNA for the CDR3 is TGTGCCAGCAGACTAGCGGGAGAACGGGAGACCCAGTACTTC. The encoded protein is CASRLAGERETQYF.

The chain couples TRBV28 to TRBJ2-7, with 13 nucleotides matching TRBD2. The V and J ends lost 5 bases and 0 bases, in that order; junction bases with no gene match: 1. The germline CDR1 and CDR2 sequences are MDHEN and SYDVKM. The CDR3 is 15 residues long. CDR3 amino acids: CASSRTSGSSYEQYF. In nucleotides, the CDR3 is TGTGCCAGCAGTCGGACTAGCGGGAGCTCCTACGAGCAGTACTTC. The whole variable domain, filled in from reference TRBV28 and TRBJ2-7, reads DVKVTQSSRYLVKRTGEKVFLECVQDMDHENMFWYRQDPGLGLRLIYFSYDVKMKEKGDIPEGYSVSREKKERFSLILESASTNQTSMYLCASSRTSGSSYEQYFGPGTRLTVT.

The chain employs TRBV15 and TRBJ2-1; 14 nucleotides match TRBD2. Germline assignment: CDR1 LNHNV and CDR2 YYDKDF (reference sequence). Trimming removed 6 bases from V and 8 bases from J; junction bases left unmatched: 3. The CDR3 is 14 residues long. The CDR3 sequence: CATRTSGGVYEQFF. The CDR3 bases are TGTGCCACCAGGACTAGCGGGGGGGTCTATGAGCAGTTCTTC.

This rearrangement joins TRBV28 to TRBJ1-2; 10 bases fit TRBD1. CDR1 MDHEN and CDR2 SYDVKM come from the germline V gene. The CDR3 length is 15 residues. The J segment lost 4 bases and the V segment lost 8 bases, leaving 10 bases of the junction unmatched. CDR3 sequence: CASARETGGGYGYTF. The CDR3 nucleotides read TGTGCCAGCGCTAGGGAGACAGGGGGCGGCTATGGCTACACCTTC.

The J gene is TRBJ2-2, the V gene TRBV9; no definite D call. Germline CDR1 and CDR2: SGDLS and YYNGEE. The CDR3 covers 13 residues. V was trimmed by 1 base and J by 7 bases, leaving 8 bases between them. The CDR3 coding sequence is TGTGCCAGCAGCGTAACCGGGTTCGGGGAGCTGTTTTTT. Its translation: CASSVTGFGELFF.

This chain uses TRBV4-2 with TRBJ1-2; no clear D gene. In germline, CDR1 is LGHNA, CDR2 YNFKEQ. This CDR3 is built from 14 residues. Deletions cut 1 base from V and 5 bases from J, with 11 bases between. The CDR3 sequence is CASSQVTSQYGYTF. The CDR3 DNA follows: TGTGCCAGCAGCCAAGTCACCAGTCAGTATGGCTACACCTTC.

V usage is TRBV28 and J usage is TRBJ2-1, with 7 bases aligning to TRBD1. V lost 4 bases, J lost 3 bases, and 6 bases stayed unmatched. This CDR3 is 15 amino acids long. Germline V CDR1 and CDR2: MDHEN, SYDVKM. The CDR3 is CASSSTGAGYNEQFF. The CDR3 DNA is TGTGCCAGCAGTTCCACAGGGGCGGGCTACAATGAGCAGTTCTTC.

The rearrangement links TRBV6-5 to TRBJ1-4; 9 bases are shared with TRBD1. The germline V gene encodes CDR1 MNHEY and CDR2 SVGAGI. The V gene end was trimmed by 3 bases and the J gene end by 4 bases; junction bases not matched to a gene: 6. This CDR3 contains 16 residues. This CDR3 is CASSYETGGGNEKLFF. CDR3 nucleotides: TGTGCCAGCAGTTATGAGACAGGGGGAGGTAATGAAAAACTGTTTTTT.

V usage is TRBV27 and J usage is TRBJ2-1, with 7 positions matching TRBD2. Germline lookup yields CDR1 MNHEY and CDR2 SMNVEV (reference sequence). V was pared by 7 bases and J by 5 bases, with 8 bases of the junction left unmatched. The CDR3 runs to 14 residues. CDR3 sequence reads: CASKSSGHNNEQFF. CDR3 nucleotide sequence: TGTGCCAGCAAGTCTAGCGGCCACAACAATGAGCAGTTCTTC.

V and J are TRBV13 and TRBJ2-1; a possible D gene is TRBD1 (6 bases). The germline V gene has CDR1 PRHDT and CDR2 FYEKMQ (reference sequence). The germline V and J ends were trimmed by 0 bases and 9 bases, with 18 bases remaining between them. CDR3 length: 16 amino acids. The CDR3 protein is CASSLGLRTAPFEQFF. Written as DNA, the CDR3 is TGTGCCAGCAGCTTAGGCCTAAGGACAGCCCCATTTGAGCAGTTCTTC. The variable domain in full, with the rest retrieved from reference TRBV13 and TRBJ2-1, is AAGVIQSPRHLIKEKRETATLKCYPIPRHDTVYWYQQGPGQDPQFLISFYEKMQSDKGSIPDRFSAQQFSDYHSELNMSSLELGDSALYFCASSLGLRTAPFEQFFGPGTRLTVL.